The sequence of this T cell receptor beta chain was determined in a study of cytomegalovirus exposure and HLA in healthy donors. Findings of the study overall: An analysis that was carried out later associated fewer than 20,000 TCR beta sequences with HLA alleles at 0.05 false discovery rate. Analyzed later, most CMV-associated TCR beta chains appeared HLA-restricted. Fewer N-insertions (relative to the approximately 700-donor mean) were reportedly seen in an Asian-associated ancestry cluster in a later analysis. When the data were analyzed later, several of the most significant clusters appeared to be linked to common viral pathogens.

As concerns this clone: Its antigen remains unidentified.

Germline CDR1 is MNHNY and CDR2 is SVGAGI (reference sequence). The CDR3 length is 16 residues. The PCR made use of 60 Vbeta and 13 Jbeta primers. Sequenced by immunoSEQ multiplex PCR; TCRdb stores in-frame clones only, minus some. The repertoire holds around 92,000 clones, with about 85% as singletons. The V and J genes are TRBV6-6 and TRBJ2-5, with a weak D call TRBD2 (6 bases). Near its end, the DNA agrees better with TRBJ2-7, so the J call may be wrong. Specimen: PBMCs. This TCR was recovered from a girl between 2 and 10 years old in good health and CMV-seropositive. CDR3 protein: CASSYRRVDQAYEQYF. CDR3 nucleotide sequence: TGTGCCAGCAGTTACAGGAGGGTTGATCAAGCCTACGAGCAGTACTTC.